This T cell receptor (beta chain) appears in the sequencing data of a study of neurological immune-mediated disorders. With 10-nucleotide random UMIs included, cDNA was synthesized by 5'RACE. MiXCR, applied by TCRdb to the 5' RACE reads, yields one record per CDR3 protein. The table records 65,000 to 95,000 distinct CDR3 sequences, around 4.6% of them present only once. This clonotype was picked up many times. Antigen: not known. The study's findings and limits: When grouped phylogenetically, the repertoires of 18 of the 34 multiple sclerosis patients fell together in one related-CDR3 cluster, which is a possible signature. No CDR3 amino acid sequences recurred among expanded clones across subjects, suggesting private repertoires in all groups.

In germline, CDR1 is MGHRA, CDR2 YSYEKL. Unmatched junction bases numbered 10, after V lost 5 bases and J lost 5 bases. This CDR3 comprises 15 residues. The chain links TRBV4-1 to TRBJ2-5; 8 positions match TRBD1. This clonotype was obtained from a woman in her 30s with multiple sclerosis. Sequenced sample: PBMCs. The CDR3 spells CASSMSGTGAETQYF. CDR3 DNA sequence: TGCGCCAGCAGCATGTCCGGGACAGGTGCGGAGACCCAGTACTTC.